These T cell receptor beta chains were read from a single sample in a study of T cell responses to AZD1222 COVID-19 vaccine. Some clones are missing from TCRdb's copy, which holds only in-frame ones; the method was immunoSEQ multiplex PCR. The table shows some 150,000 clones, with just over 90% occurring only once. This sample comprised peripheral blood, obtained on day 0 of MenACWY control vaccination. The origin of the receptors is an adult in good health. Each CDR3 is given with its conserved first and last residue. The D gene is left open where the match is weak. A clone size is listed for some rows: how often the clone was seen (once, few, many), or a class if it is expanded.

D gene	J gene	V gene	clone size	CDR3 protein	CDR3 DNA
TRBD1	TRBJ2-7	TRBV30	NA	CAWSPDRGSYEQYF	TGTGCCTGGAGTCCCGACAGGGGGTCCTACGAGCAGTACTTC
NA	TRBJ1-1	TRBV5-1	NA	CASSPDASNTEAFF	TGCGCCAGCAGCCCGGACGCCTCGAACACTGAAGCTTTCTTT
TRBD1	TRBJ1-4	TRBV5-6	NA	CASSLGRGLEKLFF	TGTGCCAGCAGCTTGGGTAGGGGGCTTGAAAAACTGTTTTTT
NA	TRBJ1-2	TRBV7-9	NA	CASSLQRADYGYTF	TGTGCCAGCAGCTTGCAGAGGGCGGACTATGGCTACACCTTC
TRBD2	TRBJ2-5	TRBV9	NA	CASSPGLAAQETQYF	TGTGCCAGCAGCCCGGGACTAGCGGCACAAGAGACCCAGTACTTC
NA	TRBJ1-3	TRBV6-4	NA	CASNNIASGNTIYF	TGTGCCAGCAATAACATTGCCTCTGGAAACACCATATATTTT
NA	TRBJ1-1	TRBV30	NA	CAWRPPGITEAFF	TGTGCCTGGAGACCTCCGGGGATCACTGAAGCTTTCTTT
NA	TRBJ2-1	TRBV12-3/TRBV12-4	NA	CASSDGGGDEQFF	TGTGCCAGCAGTGATGGCGGGGGCGATGAGCAGTTCTTC
TRBD1	TRBJ1-1	TRBV30	NA	CAWSRDRDRGEAFF	TGTGCCTGGAGCCGGGACAGGGACCGAGGTGAAGCTTTCTTT
NA	TRBJ1-6	TRBV7-2	NA	CASSGRNSPLHF	TGTGCCAGCAGCGGACGGAATTCACCCCTCCACTTT
NA	TRBJ1-2	TRBV6-1	NA	CASSDSTGANYGYTF	TGTGCCAGCAGTGATTCGACGGGAGCTAACTATGGCTACACCTTC
TRBD1	TRBJ2-1	TRBV19	NA	CASSIDPLYWDRGGEVTNFNEQFF	TGTGCCAGTAGTATAGACCCTCTCTATTGGGACAGGGGAGGGGAAGTTACTAACTTCAATGAGCAGTTCTTC
TRBD2	TRBJ2-1	TRBV30	NA	CAWSGPGLAGATRSYNEQFF	TGTGCCTGGAGTGGCCCGGGACTAGCGGGAGCGACCCGCTCCTACAATGAGCAGTTCTTC
NA	TRBJ1-2	TRBV24-1	NA	CATSDFRGGGYTF	TGTGCCACCAGTGATTTTAGGGGAGGGGGCTACACCTTC
TRBD1	TRBJ2-2	TRBV6-2/TRBV6-3	NA	CASSRTGGNTGELFF	TGTGCCAGCAGCCGGACAGGGGGCAACACCGGGGAGCTGTTTTTT
TRBD1	TRBJ1-3	TRBV30	NA	CAWSQQGSGNTIYF	TGTGCCTGGAGTCAACAGGGGTCAGGAAACACCATATATTTT
TRBD1	TRBJ2-7	TRBV28	NA	CASRIDRVGSYEQYF	TGTGCCAGCAGAATAGACAGGGTCGGGTCCTACGAGCAGTACTTC
TRBD1	TRBJ2-7	TRBV11-2	few	CATASGTGIDEQYF	TGTGCCACCGCATCCGGGACAGGGATCGACGAGCAGTACTTC
NA	TRBJ2-6	TRBV7-9	few	CASSLGGFFSGANVLTF	TGTGCCAGCAGCTTAGGGGGTTTTTTCTCTGGGGCCAACGTCCTGACTTTC
NA	TRBJ1-2	TRBV30	NA	CAWSGNYGYTF	TGTGCCTGGAGTGGAAACTATGGCTACACCTTC
NA	TRBJ1-2	TRBV4-1	NA	CASSQDQRNYGYTF	TGCGCCAGCAGCCAAGATCAGAGAAACTATGGCTACACCTTC
NA	TRBJ2-3	TRBV18	once	CASSREVQGSSTDTQYF	TGTGCCAGCTCACGTGAGGTCCAGGGTTCTAGCACAGATACGCAGTATTTT
NA	TRBJ1-3	TRBV4-1	NA	CASSQNRDGFSGNTIYF	TGCGCCAGCAGCCAAAACCGGGACGGATTCTCTGGAAACACCATATATTTT
NA	TRBJ1-1	TRBV28	NA	CASSLFGGLGTEAFF	TGTGCCAGCAGTTTATTTGGGGGCTTAGGGACTGAAGCTTTCTTT
NA	TRBJ2-2	TRBV6-5	once	CASRQNSNTGELFF	TGTGCCAGCCGCCAGAATAGCAACACCGGGGAGCTGTTTTTT
TRBD1	TRBJ1-1	TRBV2	NA	CASSVDLRQGANTEAFF	TGTGCCAGCAGTGTAGACCTACGACAGGGGGCGAACACTGAAGCTTTCTTT
TRBD2	TRBJ2-7	TRBV24-1	NA	CATSRGLERDHEQYF	TGTGCCACCAGTCGGGGCCTCGAGCGGGACCACGAGCAGTACTTC
TRBD1	TRBJ2-7	TRBV27	NA	CASSPSTGEETYEQYF	TGTGCCAGCAGTCCGTCGACAGGGGAAGAGACCTACGAGCAGTACTTC
NA	TRBJ2-2	TRBV27	NA	CASSLRGRDTGELFF	TGTGCCAGCAGTTTAAGGGGAAGGGACACCGGGGAGCTGTTTTTT
NA	TRBJ1-2	TRBV7-2	NA	CASSLIPGQHYGYTF	TGTGCCAGCAGCTTAATCCCCGGACAGCACTATGGCTACACCTTC
TRBD2	TRBJ2-2	TRBV13	NA	CASSPGLAGGPRFPGELFF	TGTGCCAGCAGCCCGGGACTAGCGGGGGGGCCTCGGTTTCCCGGGGAGCTGTTTTTT
NA	TRBJ1-6	TRBV15	NA	CATSRDRESSPLHF	TGTGCCACCAGCAGAGACAGGGAAAGTTCACCCCTCCACTTT
TRBD1	TRBJ1-1	TRBV10-3	NA	CAISVSGGGNTEAFF	TGTGCCATCAGTGTATCAGGGGGAGGGAACACTGAAGCTTTCTTT
TRBD2	TRBJ2-1	TRBV7-2	NA	CASSPQAGGPYNEQFF	TGTGCCAGCAGCCCCCAAGCGGGGGGGCCCTACAATGAGCAGTTCTTC
TRBD2	TRBJ2-2	TRBV28	NA	CASRLAGLAGELFF	TGTGCCAGCAGACTAGCGGGATTGGCCGGGGAGCTGTTTTTT
NA	TRBJ2-2	TRBV11-2	NA	CASSLVQGVNTGELFF	TGTGCCAGCAGCTTAGTACAGGGCGTGAACACCGGGGAGCTGTTTTTT
TRBD1	TRBJ2-5	TRBV7-3	NA	CASSLIGGGETQYF	TGTGCCAGCAGCTTAATAGGGGGCGGTGAGACCCAGTACTTC
NA	TRBJ1-2	TRBV24-1	NA	CATSDLKGGYTF	TGTGCCACCAGTGATTTGAAAGGAGGCTACACCTTC
TRBD1	TRBJ1-3	TRBV5-1	NA	CASSKTGVENTIYF	TGCGCCAGCAGCAAGACAGGGGTGGAAAACACCATATATTTT
NA	TRBJ2-7	TRBV14	once	CASSQVRGYEQYF	TGTGCCAGCAGCCAAGTAAGGGGCTACGAGCAGTACTTC
NA	TRBJ1-2	TRBV19	NA	CASSISGTDYGYTF	TGTGCCAGTAGTATATCCGGGACCGACTATGGCTACACCTTC
NA	TRBJ1-6	TRBV5-8	NA	CASTSGTPNSPLHF	TGTGCCAGCACCTCCGGGACACCCAATTCACCCCTCCACTTT
NA	TRBJ2-1	TRBV15	NA	CATRKGLQMEYNEQFF	TGTGCCACCAGGAAGGGACTCCAGATGGAATACAATGAGCAGTTCTTC
NA	TRBJ2-5	TRBV7-3	NA	CASSPSIQETQYF	TGTGCCAGCAGCCCGTCTATCCAAGAGACCCAGTACTTC
NA	TRBJ1-4	TRBV5-1	NA	CASSLEGGEEKLFF	TGCGCCAGCAGCTTGGAGGGAGGGGAAGAAAAACTGTTTTTT
NA	TRBJ1-5	TRBV9	NA	CASGPHHQPQHF	TGTGCCAGCGGGCCCCACCATCAGCCCCAGCATTTT
NA	TRBJ1-1	TRBV5-1	once	CASSLVGKNTEAFF	TGCGCCAGCAGCTTGGTCGGAAAGAACACTGAAGCTTTCTTT
NA	TRBJ1-6	TRBV3-1/TRBV3-2	NA	CASSHRGGLGNSPLHF	TGTGCCAGCAGCCACCGCGGGGGCCTGGGTAATTCACCCCTCCACTTT
NA	TRBJ1-2	TRBV6-1	NA	CASSEGSILSGYGYTF	TGTGCCAGCAGTGAAGGTTCAATCCTCTCAGGCTATGGCTACACCTTC
NA	TRBJ2-7	TRBV7-3	NA	CASSLNHEQYF	TGTGCCAGCAGCTTAAATCACGAGCAGTACTTC
NA	TRBJ1-2	TRBV2	NA	CASRIWYYGYTF	TGTGCCAGCAGGATATGGTACTATGGCTACACCTTC
NA	TRBJ2-7	TRBV5-1	NA	CASSLGTLRYEQYF	TGCGCCAGCAGCTTAGGGACACTCAGGTACGAGCAGTACTTC
NA	TRBJ1-5	TRBV4-1	NA	CASSPVVHWPQHF	TGCGCCAGCAGCCCCGTGGTCCATTGGCCCCAGCATTTT
NA	TRBJ1-1	TRBV12-3/TRBV12-4	NA	CASSFSGNTEAFF	TGTGCCAGCAGTTTTTCGGGGAACACTGAAGCTTTCTTT
NA	TRBJ2-6	TRBV19	NA	CASSIRPVLSGANVLTF	TGTGCCAGTAGTATTAGACCAGTACTCTCTGGGGCCAACGTCCTGACTTTC
NA	TRBJ2-3	TRBV5-4	NA	CASSLAGSTDTQYF	TGTGCCAGCAGCTTGGCCGGCAGCACAGATACGCAGTATTTT
NA	TRBJ1-1	TRBV5-1	NA	CASSLDGQLNTEAFF	TGCGCCAGCAGCTTGGATGGACAGTTGAACACTGAAGCTTTCTTT
NA	TRBJ2-6	TRBV5-6	NA	CASSEEGARRGANVLTF	TGTGCCAGCAGTGAGGAGGGGGCGCGAAGAGGGGCCAACGTCCTGACTTTC
NA	TRBJ2-1	TRBV3-1/TRBV3-2	NA	CASSYGRFSYNEQFF	TGTGCCAGCAGCTATGGACGCTTCTCCTACAATGAGCAGTTCTTC